This T cell receptor (beta chain) was sequenced for a study of siplizumab effects on memory and regulatory T cells (dated by TCRdb to about 2019). About the investigation overall: The effect of the anti-CD2 antibody siplizumab on alloreactive T-cell subsets was examined in allogeneic mixed lymphocyte reactions constructed from human PBMCs.

This clone was found once. Its target antigen remains unknown. Base qualities are not at hand, and no much larger clone is one base apart. The method behind the library was the immunoSEQ multiplex PCR assay. Some 100,000 TCR templates per sample were assayed by the deep sequencing platform. Genomic DNA extracted from sorted T cells was the material used for TCRbeta CDR3 sequencing. Concerning the study's data processing: The R programming language was used for the clonal analysis of the TCRbeta CDR3 data. Comparing unstimulated samples against CFSE-low samples taken after the reaction was how alloreactive CD4+ and CD8+ clones were defined. Regulatory or non-regulatory origin of alloreactive CD4+ clones was assigned by matching sequences to the sorted unstimulated Treg and non-Treg repertoires. What TCRdb holds here is the immuneACCESS table cut down to in-frame rearrangements. Part of the clones is not present; checked against another copy, under half of the missing clones reflect an unresolved V gene, and the others are unexplained. V and J calls and clone size follow that table, whereas D and trimming were derived from the DNA. This sample has roughly 26,000 clones in its table, and around 80% of those were observed once. 24% of the sample comes from the top ten.

Results the study describes overall, beyond this receptor: Whether proliferating Tregs from siplizumab cultures were suppressive was not functionally confirmed. Unstimulated naive T cells appeared more diverse than memory T cells, and naive cells seemed to contribute substantially to the alloresponse. Because sequences at frequencies below about 10^-5 were poorly captured, only a minor fraction of alloreactive clones could be mapped back to unstimulated subsets. Roughly 75-97% of proliferating CD4+ or CD8+ clones could not be assigned a naive or memory phenotype. The cumulative frequency of alloreactive sequences that could be traced back to unstimulated CD4+ memory T cells was significantly reduced by siplizumab. Of the alloreactive CD4+ clones that could be mapped, the Treg-derived share averaged around 64% with siplizumab compared with around 27% in control reactions.

Unstimulated CD4+ memory cells were also sequenced in three donor pairs, together with CD4+ naive, CD8+ TEMRA, CD8+ naive and CD8+ effector memory subsets. TCRbeta CDR3 sequencing was performed on sorted unstimulated T cells and on proliferating T cells recovered from mixed lymphocyte reactions. Fresh whole blood from approximately ten HLA-typed healthy donors was used to isolate PBMCs. Sequencing was done on a sample of memory CD4+ T cells sorted from blood. The label giving this sample's cell subset or site can be read as: unstimulated CD4+ memory T cells. This TCR came from a human donor in good health.

The CDR3 region has the sequence CSVGQGRYTEAFF. Read as DNA, the sequence is TGCAGCGTAGGACAGGGAAGATACACTGAAGCTTTCTTT. The V gene is TRBV29-1 and the J gene is TRBJ1-1; 8 bases in between match TRBD1. The CDR3 numbers 13 residues from cysteine through phenylalanine. Here the CDR3 DNA is all that survives: 39 bases in frame from base 1. As encoded in the germline V gene, CDR1 is SQVTM while CDR2 is ANQGSEA. From V the trimming removes 6 bases and from J it removes 3 bases, while the gene matches leave 6 bases of the junction unaccounted for. Beyond the CDR3, the reference TRBV29-1 and TRBJ1-1 genes provide the residues; the full variable domain reads: SAVISQKPSRDICQRGTSLTIQCQVDSQVTMMFWYRQQPGQSLTLIATANQGSEATYESGFVIDKFPISRPNLTFSTLTVSNMSPEDSSIYLCSVGQGRYTEAFFGQGTRLTVV.